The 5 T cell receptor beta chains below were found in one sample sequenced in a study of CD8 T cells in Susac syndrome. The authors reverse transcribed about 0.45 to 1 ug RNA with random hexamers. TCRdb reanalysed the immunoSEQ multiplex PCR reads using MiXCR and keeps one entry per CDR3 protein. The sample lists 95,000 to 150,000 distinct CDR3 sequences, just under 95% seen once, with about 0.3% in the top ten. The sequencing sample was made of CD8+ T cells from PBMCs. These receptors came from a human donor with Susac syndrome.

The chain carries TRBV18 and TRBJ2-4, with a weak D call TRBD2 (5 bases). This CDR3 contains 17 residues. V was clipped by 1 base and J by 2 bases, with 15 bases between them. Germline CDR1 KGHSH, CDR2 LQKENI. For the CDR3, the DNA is TGTGCCAGCTCACCACTTCGGGGTGATGGGACCAAAAACATTCAGTACTTC. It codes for CASSPLRGDGTKNIQYF.

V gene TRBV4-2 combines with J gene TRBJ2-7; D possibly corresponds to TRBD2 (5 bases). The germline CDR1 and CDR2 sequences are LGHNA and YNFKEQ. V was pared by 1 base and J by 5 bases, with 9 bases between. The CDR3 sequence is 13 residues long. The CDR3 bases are TGTGCCAGCAGCCAAGGTTGGGGAGACGAGCAGTACTTC. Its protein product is CASSQGWGDEQYF.

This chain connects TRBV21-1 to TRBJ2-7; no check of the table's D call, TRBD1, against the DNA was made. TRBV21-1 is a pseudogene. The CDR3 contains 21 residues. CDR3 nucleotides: TGTGCCAGCAGCAAGGCGCTGCGATCTCCAGGCCGAGGGGTTCACTTCTACGAGCAGTACTTC. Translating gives CASSKALRSPGRGVHFYEQYF.

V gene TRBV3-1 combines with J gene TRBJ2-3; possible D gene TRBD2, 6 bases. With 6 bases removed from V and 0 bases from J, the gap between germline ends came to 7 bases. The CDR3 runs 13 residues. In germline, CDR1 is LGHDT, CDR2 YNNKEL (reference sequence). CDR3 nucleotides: TGTGCCAGCAGTAGCGGCAGCACAGATACGCAGTATTTT. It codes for CASSSGSTDTQYF.

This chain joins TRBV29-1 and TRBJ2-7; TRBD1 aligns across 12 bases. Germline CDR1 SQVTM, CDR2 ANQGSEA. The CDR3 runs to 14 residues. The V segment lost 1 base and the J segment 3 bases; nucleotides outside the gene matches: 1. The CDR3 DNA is TGCAGCGTTGAAGGGGACAGGGGGCACTACGAGCAGTACTTC. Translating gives CSVEGDRGHYEQYF.